This TCR beta chain is from a study of blood T cells in healthy people across ages. The CDR3 totals 14 residues. Germline loops: CDR1 MDHEN, CDR2 SYDVKM. The use of a sample-barcoded 5' primer and a J-beta primer mix characterized a second PCR of about 7 to 12 cycles. Each single sample gave us at least 2.5 million CDR3-containing paired-end reads. TCRdb ran MiXCR on the 5' RACE reads and lists one entry per CDR3 protein. The sample has around 650,000 distinct CDR3 sequences, approximately 31% seen once. A remark on this clonotype: The target antigen is unknown. The germline gene is not matched at one end of the junction; a read error may be the cause.

Study-wide points: Naive and antigen-experienced cells were not separated, limiting conclusive comparison.

The chain is built from TRBV28 and TRBJ2-5; 9 bases agree with TRBD2. The TCR originated in a woman of 80 years or more in good health. The sequenced sample consisted of blood. CDR3 sequence (DNA): TGTGCCGGCAGACCTCCGGCAGCGGGGGGGACCCAGTACTTC. This codes for CAGRPPAAGGTQYF. Drawing the rest from reference TRBV28 and TRBJ2-5, the complete variable domain is DVKVTQSSRYLVKRTGEKVFLECVQDMDHENMFWYRQDPGLGLRLIYFSYDVKMKEKGDIPEGYSVSREKKERFSLILESASTNQTSMYLCAGRPPAAGGTQYFGPGTRLLVL.